Below are 24 T cell receptor beta chains sequenced from a single sample in a study of blood T cells in healthy people across ages. Next came a second PCR, run for about 7 to 12 cycles, which used a sample-barcoded 5' primer along with a J-beta primer mix. TCRdb re-called the 5' RACE reads with MiXCR, one entry per CDR3 protein. The table records under 800,000 distinct CDR3 sequences, approximately 39% of them present only once. The sample was blood. The source is a woman aged 55 to 70 in good health.

This sequence joins TRBV14 and TRBJ2-1; TRBD2 matches at 7 bases. J was trimmed by 6 bases and V by 4 bases; bases with no gene match: 15. The CDR3 loop spans 17 amino acids. Germline values: CDR1 SGHDN, CDR2 FVKESK. CDR3: CASSPARPLGTTNEQFF. The CDR3 bases are TGTGCCAGCAGCCCAGCAAGACCACTCGGGACTACCAATGAGCAGTTCTTC.

This clonotype appeared a single time. The rearrangement links TRBV7-2 to TRBJ2-3; weak D call: TRBD2 (6 bases). The CDR3 runs to 13 residues. V lost 3 bases and J lost 6, with 10 bases in between. Germline CDR1 and CDR2: SGHTA and FQGNSA. CDR3 DNA sequence: TGTGCCAGCAGCTTTGGGGGGAGTGATACGCAGTATTTT. It codes for CASSFGGSDTQYF. Using reference TRBV7-2 and TRBJ2-3 for the parts outside the CDR3, the full variable domain is GAGVSQSPSNKVTEKGKDVELRCDPISGHTALYWYRQSLGQGLEFLIYFQGNSAPDKSGLPSDRFSAERTGGSVSTLTIQRTQQEDSAVYLCASSFGGSDTQYFGPGTRLTVL.

Regarding this clonotype: At one of its ends the junction is not consistent with the germline gene, which may arise from a read error. The gene calls are TRBV10-3 and TRBJ2-1, with 9 bases identical to TRBD1. CDR3 length: 16 amino acids. CDR1 and CDR2 from the germline V gene are ENHRY and SYGVKD. The CDR3 DNA reads TGTGCCACCAGTGACTCGACAGGGGGCTCCTACAATGAGCAGTTCTTC. This gives the protein CATSDSTGGSYNEQFF.

This clonotype was seen a handful of times. The genes are TRBV2 and TRBJ2-7, with D perhaps being TRBD1 or TRBD2 (5 bases each). Trimming left V 1 base short and J 7 bases short, with 20 bases between. The CDR3 totals 16 residues. CDR1 SNHLY and CDR2 FYNNEI come from the germline V gene. The DNA for the CDR3 is TGTGCCAGCAGTGAAGTGGGGCAGACCCGGGATTCGGAGCAGTACTTC. It is translated as CASSEVGQTRDSEQYF.

This clonotype turned up a few times. In DNA, the CDR3 is TGTGCCAGCAGCATAGGCGGGGACAGGGGATTCGAGACCCAGTACTTC. This gives the protein CASSIGGDRGFETQYF. The chain joins TRBV5-4 to TRBJ2-7, with 10 bases that match TRBD1. The tail of the sequence fits TRBJ2-5 better, so the J call may be wrong. Per the germline V gene, CDR1 is SGHNT and CDR2 is YYREEE (reference sequence). This CDR3 contains 16 residues.

This chain joins TRBV12-3 or TRBV12-4 and TRBJ2-1; 8 bases are a match to TRBD2. V dropped 4 bases and J dropped 13; count of bases not matched to a gene: 18. The length of the CDR3 is 16 residues. CDR3 DNA sequence: TGTGCCAGCAGTTCCCTGGGGGCGGGAGCGGGGGAGACCCAGTTCTTC. Translation gives CASSSLGAGAGETQFF.

The genes are TRBV13 and TRBJ1-1, with a possible D match to TRBD1 (6 bases). V was cut by 9 bases and J by 1 base, with 9 bases left in between. This CDR3 has 12 residues. Germline CDR1 PRHDT, CDR2 FYEKMQ (reference sequence). The CDR3 spells CASVQGNTEAFF. The CDR3 bases are TGTGCCAGTGTACAGGGGAACACTGAAGCTTTCTTT.

The gene calls are TRBV27 and TRBJ2-7; maybe TRBD1 (6 bases). Germline V CDR1 and CDR2: MNHEY, SMNVEV (reference sequence). The length of the CDR3 is 14 residues. The ends were cut back, 3 bases at V and 3 bases at J, with 12 bases in the middle. The CDR3 coding sequence is TGTGCCAGCAGTTTCCGGCAGGGGCTCTACGAGCAGTACTTC. Residues: CASSFRQGLYEQYF.

J is TRBJ1-1 and V is TRBV25-1, with 8 bases fitting TRBD1. J lost 11 bases, V lost 7 bases, and 3 bases had no gene match. The CDR3 totals 10 residues. Germline loops: CDR1 MGHDK, CDR2 SYGVNS. The CDR3 region is CASIQGEAFF. CDR3 in DNA: TGTGCCAGCATACAGGGGGAGGCTTTCTTT. The entire variable domain, with the rest obtained from reference TRBV25-1 and TRBJ1-1, is as follows: EADIYQTPRYLVIGTGKKITLECSQTMGHDKMYWYQQDPGMELHLIHYSYGVNSTEKGDLSSESTVSRIRTEHFPLTLESARPSHTSQYLCASIQGEAFFGQGTRLTVV.

The V call is TRBV12-3 or TRBV12-4, the J call TRBJ1-4; maybe TRBD1 (5 bases). This CDR3 is built from 15 residues. Trimming stripped 8 bases from V and 2 bases from J, with 15 bases between. CDR3 sequence (DNA): TGTGCCAGCGGCCCGGGGGAAAGCACTAATGAAAAACTGTTTTTT. Encoded protein: CASGPGESTNEKLFF.

This clonotype appeared a few times. CDR3 loop: CSVEPMVERASGYTF. The CDR3 nucleotides read TGCAGCGTTGAACCGATGGTCGAACGGGCGAGTGGCTACACCTTC. V usage is TRBV29-1 and J usage is TRBJ1-2, with D unresolved. This CDR3 has 15 residues. The germline gives CDR1 SQVTM, CDR2 ANQGSEA. Trimming left V 2 bases short and J 7 bases short, with 20 bases between.

This sequence joins TRBV18 and TRBJ2-4; D is undetermined. CDR1 and CDR2 from the germline V gene are KGHSH and LQKENI. Trimming took off 2 bases at V and 3 bases at J, with 20 bases between the two ends. There are 18 residues in the CDR3. The CDR3 DNA reads TGTGCCAGCTCACCAACGAAGATCATTGGCGGAGTCAAAAACATTCAGTACTTC. It specifies CASSPTKIIGGVKNIQYF.

This sequence joins TRBV28 and TRBJ2-5, with 10 bases identical to TRBD1. Germline V gives CDR1 MDHEN, CDR2 SYDVKM. Trimming removed 4 bases from V and 11 bases from J; junction bases left unmatched: 16. The CDR3 runs 16 residues. This CDR3 is CASSSSGTGVYNEQYF. CDR3 DNA: TGTGCCAGCAGTTCGTCCGGGACAGGGGTCTACAATGAGCAGTACTTC.

V gene TRBV12-5 combines with J gene TRBJ2-2; the D is unclear. Trimming cost V 5 bases and J 4 bases, with 14 bases left between them. Germline-derived CDR1 and CDR2 are LGHNT and FRNRAP. CDR3 length: 15 amino acids. CDR3 amino acids: CASGLPQGGTGELFF. CDR3 nucleotides: TGTGCTAGTGGTCTCCCCCAAGGCGGCACCGGGGAGCTGTTTTTT.

This clonotype was counted a few times. The chain combines TRBV7-9 with TRBJ2-1; D is possibly TRBD1 or TRBD2 (5 bases each). The CDR3 spans 15 residues. Germline CDR1 SEHNR, CDR2 FQNEAQ (reference sequence). With 0 bases removed from V and 9 bases from J, the gap between germline ends came to 15 bases. The CDR3 region has the DNA TGTGCCAGCAGCTTAGCTGGGACCTCTCTACGTGAGCAGTTCTTC. It codes for CASSLAGTSLREQFF.

This clonotype was found once. The CDR3 region has the DNA TGCAGTGCTATGTACAGCCGGGACAGCGACTACAATGAGCAGTTCTTC. This encodes CSAMYSRDSDYNEQFF. V and J are TRBV20-1 and TRBJ2-1; 7 bases are a match to TRBD1. Germline V gives CDR1 DFQATT, CDR2 SNEGSKA (reference sequence). CDR3 length: 16 residues. Unmatched junction bases numbered 12, after V lost 4 bases and J lost 3 bases.

Turning to this clonotype: An end of the junction differs from the germline gene, which may be a read error. The V gene is TRBV7-7, the J gene TRBJ2-4, with TRBD1 matching 7 bases. With the DNA end fitting TRBJ2-7 better, the J assignment may be wrong. Germline lookup yields CDR1 SSHAT and CDR2 FNYEAQ (reference sequence). The CDR3 runs to 15 residues. The CDR3 DNA follows: TGTGCTAGCAGCTTAGGGCCGGGACAGTCCTACGAGCAGTACTTC. This translates into CASSLGPGQSYEQYF.

The chain links TRBV28 to TRBJ2-7, with D hard to call. Trimming took off 3 bases at V and 3 bases at J, with 12 bases between the two ends. CDR1 is MDHEN, CDR2 SYDVKM, per germline. The CDR3 contains 14 residues. The CDR3: CASSLIGPHYEQYF. The CDR3, as DNA: TGTGCCAGCAGTTTGATAGGACCCCACTACGAGCAGTACTTC.

There are many counts of this clonotype. The gene calls are TRBV20-1 and TRBJ1-5; D gene unclear. CDR1 DFQATT and CDR2 SNEGSKA come from the germline V gene (reference sequence). V lost 7 bases to trimming and J lost 4 bases, with 23 bases between them. This CDR3 region has 16 residues. The CDR3 here is CSGLREVGLWNQPQHF. In DNA, the CDR3 is TGCAGTGGCCTAAGGGAAGTCGGGTTATGGAATCAGCCCCAGCATTTT.

This sequence joins TRBV20-1 and TRBJ2-5; maybe TRBD2 (6 bases). CDR1 DFQATT and CDR2 SNEGSKA come from the germline V gene (reference sequence). The CDR3 consists of 15 residues. CDR3 in amino acids: CSTTSIADNKETQYF. Written as DNA, the CDR3 is TGCAGCACAACCTCCATAGCGGACAACAAAGAGACCCAGTACTTC.

The chain carries TRBV6-1 and TRBJ2-1; 9 positions match TRBD2. J was trimmed by 7 bases and V by 2 bases; bases with no gene match: 6. This CDR3 has 15 residues. Germline V gene data show CDR1 as MNHNS and CDR2 as SASEGT. CDR3 sequence: CASSESPGLANEQFF. CDR3 DNA: TGTGCCAGCAGTGAATCCCCGGGACTAGCAAATGAGCAGTTCTTC.

The chain links TRBV13 to TRBJ2-3; D gene unclear. This CDR3 has 15 amino acids. The V gene lost 3 bases and the J gene lost 0 bases, with 10 bases spanning the gap. The V gene's germline CDR1 is PRHDT and CDR2 FYEKMQ (reference sequence). CDR3: CASSFGYPSTDTQYF. The DNA of the CDR3 is TGTGCCAGCAGCTTCGGCTATCCAAGCACAGATACGCAGTATTTT.

V is TRBV20-1 and J is TRBJ2-3; TRBD2 is a possible D gene (6 bases). Germline V gives CDR1 DFQATT, CDR2 SNEGSKA (reference sequence). Trimming took 5 bases from V and 0 from J, leaving 18 bases between them. This CDR3 contains 16 residues. The CDR3 protein is CSAPARLVGSTDTQYF. The CDR3 DNA is TGCAGTGCTCCGGCAAGACTAGTGGGAAGCACAGATACGCAGTATTTT.

The rearrangement joins TRBV12-3 or TRBV12-4 to TRBJ2-3, with unresolved D. The CDR3 totals 16 residues. V gave up 1 base and J gave up 0 bases, with 11 bases separating them. Written as DNA, the CDR3 is TGTGCCAGCAGTTTAGAGAAGGGAACTAGCACAGATACGCAGTATTTT. Translated: CASSLEKGTSTDTQYF.